This T cell receptor beta chain was recovered during a study of blood T cell repertoires in COVID-19. Looking at the study overall: Samples taken during acute and convalescent COVID-19 were collected in the United States, Italy and Spain.

The Seattle patients joined while their infection was active and were tracked longitudinally afterward. In the authors' workflow: Amplification from reference gene primers served as the basis for estimated nucleated cell counts. The method was immunoSEQ multiplex PCR; TCRdb's version includes in-frame clones alone and lacks a portion of them. From that table come the V and J calls and clone size; the DNA was used to work out D and trimming. The sample consists of around 470,000 clones, 89% of them appearing once. CDR1 and CDR2 (germline): SGHTA, FQGTGA. The CDR3 contains 17 residues. Between the trimmed V and J ends, which lost 2 bases and 4 bases, there was a span of 18 bases.

The sequenced sample was peripheral blood. The chain combines TRBV7-3 with TRBJ2-1; D possibly corresponds to TRBD1 (6 bases). The clonotype was recovered from a man in his late teens or twenties with COVID-19, enrolled during active disease. The CDR3 nucleotides read TGTGCCAGCAGCTTATTCGAGGGGGACCCCCTATACAATGAGCAGTTCTTC. Amino acid sequence: CASSLFEGDPLYNEQFF.